This TCR beta chain was sequenced in a study of spatial heterogeneity in lung cancer. Overall study context: Those follow-up PBMC samples that were available underwent sequencing, at a median interval of approximately 22 months following resection. Study-level results: Resection blood, more than follow-up blood, showed ubiquitous expanded tumor TCRs.

All TCR cDNA molecules were individually tagged with a unique molecular identifier. TCRdb ran MiXCR on the 5' RACE reads and lists one entry per CDR3 protein. The table has roughly 15,000 distinct CDR3 sequences, 5% to 7.5% seen once; the top ten hold roughly 23%. The time point denotes: blood at routine non-recurrence follow-up after resection. No cell sorting; template was whole RNA from tumor, lung tissue or PBMC. Worth noting for this clonotype: Its antigen is still unknown.

Germline V gene lookup returns CDR1 KGHDR and CDR2 SFDVKD. V lost 4 bases, J lost 4 bases, and 10 bases lay in between. This CDR3 comprises 14 residues. The receptor was derived from a male donor with early-stage non-small cell lung cancer. V and J are TRBV24-1 and TRBJ2-1; D gene uncertain. The sequencing here drew on PBMCs, taken at follow-up. The CDR3 sequence: CATSDAQGYNEQFF. The CDR3 DNA reads as TGTGCCACCAGTGACGCCCAAGGGTACAATGAGCAGTTCTTC.